Each of the 18 T cell receptor beta chains below was sequenced from the same sample in a study of graft-versus-host responses after intestinal transplantation. The protocol was immunoSEQ multiplex PCR, while the TCRdb copy is restricted to in-frame clones and leaves out a portion. The sample has roughly 34,000 clones, approximately 95% seen once. These TCRs are of unknown antigen specificity. The specimen was unstimulated CD4+ T cells sorted from spleen or lymph node cells, collected before transplant. Receptors were obtained from a human donor who was the organ donor for an intestinal transplant.

The chain couples TRBV5-1 to TRBJ1-2, with TRBD1 matching over 7 bases. The CDR3 is 14 amino acids. Germline trimming cut 5 bases from V and 0 bases from J; bases unmatched to any gene: 4. Germline V gene data show CDR1 as SGHRS and CDR2 as YFSETQ. CDR3 sequence: CASRTGTANYGYTF. CDR3 nucleotide sequence: TGCGCCAGCAGGACGGGGACAGCTAACTATGGCTACACCTTC.

The CDR3 region is CASSRSGGSQETQYF. Here the CDR3 DNA reads TGTGCCAGCAGCCGTAGCGGGGGGTCTCAAGAGACCCAGTACTTC. The chain joins TRBV5-4 to TRBJ2-5; TRBD2 matches 10 bases. In germline, CDR1 is SGHNT, CDR2 YYREEE (reference sequence). J lost 2 bases, V lost 4 bases, and 5 bases had no gene match. The CDR3 consists of 15 residues. Drawing the rest from reference TRBV5-4 and TRBJ2-5, the complete variable domain is ETGVTQSPTHLIKTRGQQVTLRCSSQSGHNTVSWYQQALGQGPQFIFQYYREEENGRGNFPPRFSGLQFPNYSSELNVNALELDDSALYLCASSRSGGSQETQYFGPGTRLLVL.

The chain recombines TRBV4-3 with TRBJ1-2; 7 bases are shared with TRBD1. The CDR3 is 13 residues long. Germline V gives CDR1 LGHNA, CDR2 YSLEER. V trimming: 2 bases; J trimming: 4 bases; junction bases outside the gene matches: 1. The CDR3 loop reads CASSQRQGYGYTF. DNA for the CDR3: TGCGCCAGCAGCCAAAGACAGGGCTATGGCTACACCTTC.

The chain combines TRBV14 with TRBJ2-7; unclear D gene. The germline V and J ends were trimmed by 0 bases and 8 bases, with 17 bases remaining between them. Germline-derived CDR1 and CDR2 are SGHDN and FVKESK. The CDR3 length is 15 residues. The CDR3 DNA reads TGTGCCAGCAGCCAAGATAGTAAATCGGGTTGGAAGCAGTACTTC. This codes for CASSQDSKSGWKQYF.

V and J are TRBV18 and TRBJ2-1; 7 bases are a match to TRBD2. J was trimmed by 3 bases and V by 3 bases; bases with no gene match: 8. Germline CDR1 reads KGHSH; CDR2 reads LQKENI. The CDR3 is made up of 16 amino acids. CDR3 sequence (DNA): TGTGCCAGCTCACCGGGACTAAACACAGTCTACAATGAGCAGTTCTTC. Protein sequence: CASSPGLNTVYNEQFF.

This sequence joins TRBV10-3 and TRBJ2-3; the D is unclear. The germline V gene has CDR1 ENHRY and CDR2 SYGVKD. This CDR3 has 12 amino acids. With 4 bases removed from V and 0 bases from J, the gap between germline ends came to 2 bases. This chain's CDR3 is CAISASTDTQYF. DNA for the CDR3: TGTGCCATCAGTGCTAGCACAGATACGCAGTATTTT.

This CDR3 is CASSLSNEQFF. The CDR3 DNA reads TGTGCCAGCAGCTTATCTAATGAGCAGTTCTTC. The V gene is TRBV7-9, the J gene TRBJ2-1; D unresolved. CDR1 and CDR2 (germline): SEHNR, FQNEAQ (reference sequence). Trimming removed 2 bases from V and 7 bases from J, with 3 bases in between. This CDR3 is 11 amino acids long.

The rearrangement links TRBV9 to TRBJ1-6, with TRBD1 identical over 7 bases. V shed 4 bases and J 4 bases; nucleotides not matched to a gene: 5. CDR3 size: 15 residues. CDR1 and CDR2 (germline): SGDLS, YYNGEE. The chain's CDR3 is CASSLQTGYNSPLHF. DNA for the CDR3: TGTGCCAGCAGCCTACAGACAGGGTATAATTCACCCCTCCACTTT. The full variable domain, completed using reference TRBV9 and TRBJ1-6, is DSGVTQTPKHLITATGQRVTLRCSPRSGDLSVYWYQQSLDQGLQFLIQYYNGEERAKGNILERFSAQQFPDLHSELNLSSLELGDSALYFCASSLQTGYNSPLHFGNGTRLTVT.

The chain combines TRBV2 with TRBJ1-1, with TRBD1 matching over 7 bases. There are 16 residues in the CDR3. Germline CDR1 is SNHLY and CDR2 is FYNNEI. J was trimmed by 0 bases and V by 3 bases; bases with no gene match: 7. CDR3 coding DNA: TGTGCCAGCAGTGATCCGAGACAGGGAATGAACACTGAAGCTTTCTTT. It translates to CASSDPRQGMNTEAFF.

The rearrangement uses TRBV7-6 and TRBJ2-7; 9 nucleotides match TRBD1. The CDR3 covers 14 residues. The trim removed 4 bases at V and 4 bases at J, leaving 5 bases unmatched. Germline-derived CDR1 and CDR2 are SGHVS and FNYEAQ. The CDR3 reads CASSSGQGGYEQYF. The CDR3 DNA reads TGTGCCAGCAGCTCGGGACAGGGAGGATACGAGCAGTACTTC.

This chain joins TRBV18 and TRBJ1-4; D ambiguous. V lost 5 bases, J lost 0 bases, and 7 bases lay in between. The V gene's germline CDR1 is KGHSH and CDR2 LQKENI. The CDR3 is 14 amino acids. In DNA form, the CDR3 reads TGTGCCAGCTCAAAAGACACAACTAATGAAAAACTGTTTTTT. Translation: CASSKDTTNEKLFF.

The genes are TRBV7-6 and TRBJ1-5, with 8 positions matching TRBD1. The CDR3 is 15 residues long. Germline V gene sequence: CDR1 SGHVS, CDR2 FNYEAQ. J was trimmed by 3 bases and V by 5 bases; bases with no gene match: 6. The CDR3 region is CASSPDRGLNQPQHF. CDR3 nucleotides: TGTGCCAGCAGCCCAGACAGGGGCCTCAATCAGCCCCAGCATTTT.

This chain links TRBV6-5 with TRBJ2-1; D call uncertain. CDR1 and CDR2 (germline): MNHEY, SVGAGI. This CDR3 is built from 15 residues. V was clipped by 5 bases and J by 7 bases, with 18 bases between them. CDR3 DNA: TGTGCCAGCAGTGTCGGCGTCGTCGTGGGGAATGAGCAGTTCTTC. It codes for CASSVGVVVGNEQFF.

V usage is TRBV9 and J usage is TRBJ2-5, with TRBD1 matching 10 bases. The germline V gene encodes CDR1 SGDLS and CDR2 YYNGEE. Germline trimming cut 2 bases from V and 3 bases from J; bases unmatched to any gene: 7. The CDR3 has 16 residues. CDR3 in DNA: TGTGCCAGCAGCGTTAGGGGACAGGGGATAGAAGAGACCCAGTACTTC. It yields the protein CASSVRGQGIEETQYF.

This rearrangement joins TRBV9 to TRBJ1-1; TRBD1 agrees at 7 bases. The J segment lost 2 bases and the V segment lost 4 bases, leaving 5 bases of the junction unmatched. The CDR3 sequence is 14 residues long. CDR1 is SGDLS and CDR2 is YYNGEE in the germline V gene. DNA of the CDR3: TGTGCCAGCAGCTTCGACAGGGAAAACACTGAAGCTTTCTTT. This codes for CASSFDRENTEAFF.

The J gene is TRBJ1-4, the V gene TRBV6-5; D is ambiguous. Germline CDR1 and CDR2: MNHEY and SVGAGI. The ends were cut back, 5 bases at V and 0 bases at J, with 10 bases in the middle. The CDR3 length is 15 residues. Here the CDR3 DNA reads TGTGCCAGCAGTGGACCGGGGTCAACTAATGAAAAACTGTTTTTT. It yields the protein CASSGPGSTNEKLFF.

The chain joins TRBV30 to TRBJ1-5; the D gene is possibly TRBD1 (6 bases). Deletions cut 1 base from V and 7 bases from J, with 14 bases between. CDR3 size: 14 residues. The V gene's germline CDR1 is GTSNPN and CDR2 SVGIG (reference sequence). CDR3 sequence (DNA): TGTGCCTGGAGTGACCTCGGGGGGGGCCAGCCCCAGCATTTT. It specifies CAWSDLGGGQPQHF.

The V call is TRBV5-4, the J call TRBJ2-5; 9 bases agree with TRBD2. The CDR3 is made up of 15 amino acids. Germline assignment: CDR1 SGHNT and CDR2 YYREEE (reference sequence). Losses at the gene ends were 1 base for V and 2 bases for J; bases not matched to a gene: 3. CDR3 bases: TGTGCCAGCAGCTTGTGGGCGGGGGGGCAAGAGACCCAGTACTTC. This codes for CASSLWAGGQETQYF.